This T cell receptor (beta chain) was captured by sequencing in a study of T cell repertoires in cytomegalovirus infection. Study as a whole: CMV infection and matching HLA type were both indicated by public TCR beta signatures. Study conclusions and caveats: Cumulative frequency of public TCR beta families picked out carriers of CMV plus the relevant HLA. HLA-C-restricted CMV clonotypes gave the most frequent clonotype in two of eight donors.

With regard to this clonotype: The target antigen is unknown.

CDR3 length: 18 residues. The V gene lost 6 bases and the J gene lost 0 bases, with 18 bases spanning the gap. Germline CDR1 is SEHNR and CDR2 is FQNEAQ (reference sequence). TCRdb fed the reads into MiXCR, producing one record per CDR3 protein. The table lists around 320,000 distinct CDR3 sequences, around a tenth of them singletons, with over 3.5% in the top ten. The V and J genes are TRBV7-9 and TRBJ2-6; D perhaps matches TRBD2 (5 bases). This sequence was found in a human donor in good health (CMV status not recorded). Some clones in this sample may be carry-over from other donors' samples. The source material was PBMCs. CDR3 sequence reads: CASSRGHGRISGANVLTF. CDR3 sequence (DNA): TGTGCCAGCAGTAGAGGGCACGGTCGTATCTCTGGGGCCAACGTCCTGACTTTC.